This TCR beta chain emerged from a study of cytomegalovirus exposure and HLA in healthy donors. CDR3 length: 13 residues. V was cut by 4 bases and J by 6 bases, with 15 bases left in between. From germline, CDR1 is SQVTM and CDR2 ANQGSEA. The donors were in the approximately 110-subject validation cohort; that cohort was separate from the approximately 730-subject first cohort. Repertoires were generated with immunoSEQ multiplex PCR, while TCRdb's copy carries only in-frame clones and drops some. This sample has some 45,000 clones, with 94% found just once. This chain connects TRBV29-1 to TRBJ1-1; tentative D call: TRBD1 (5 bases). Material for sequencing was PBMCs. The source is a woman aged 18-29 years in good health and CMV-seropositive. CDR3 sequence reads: CSVAGAQRAEAFF. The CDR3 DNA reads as TGCAGCGTTGCTGGGGCACAGAGAGCTGAAGCTTTCTTT.